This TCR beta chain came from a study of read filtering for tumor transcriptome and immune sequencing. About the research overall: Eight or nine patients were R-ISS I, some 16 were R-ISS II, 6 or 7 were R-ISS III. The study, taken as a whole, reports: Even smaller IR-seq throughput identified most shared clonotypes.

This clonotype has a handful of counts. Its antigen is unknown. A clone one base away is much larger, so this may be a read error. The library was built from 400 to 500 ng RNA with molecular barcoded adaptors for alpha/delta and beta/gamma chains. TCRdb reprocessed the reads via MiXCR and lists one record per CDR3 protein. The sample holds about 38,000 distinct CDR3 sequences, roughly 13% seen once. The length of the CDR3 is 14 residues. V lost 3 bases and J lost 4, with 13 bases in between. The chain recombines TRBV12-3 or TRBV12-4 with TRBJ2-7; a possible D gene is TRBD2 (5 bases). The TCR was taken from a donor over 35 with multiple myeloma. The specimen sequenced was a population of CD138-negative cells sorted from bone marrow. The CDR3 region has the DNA TGTGCCAGCAGTTTCTCAGGACTGGTTTACGAGCAGTACTTC. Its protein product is CASSFSGLVYEQYF.